Listed below are T cell receptor beta chains from one sample, sequenced in a study of cytomegalovirus exposure and HLA in healthy donors. Produced via immunoSEQ multiplex PCR; TCRdb's table is partial and in-frame only. Among 95,000 to 150,000 clones listed, 75% to 90% were seen once. Sample: PBMCs. The receptors stem from a man younger than 40 in good health and CMV-seronegative. Each CDR3 is given without its conserved first and last residue. The D gene is left open where the match is weak.

j_call | d_call | v_call | cdr3_aa
TRBJ2-2 | . | TRBV2 | ASSARDNYRSNTGELF
TRBJ2-2 | TRBD2 | TRBV4-2 | ASSPDLAGGTGELF
TRBJ1-4 | . | TRBV7-6 | ASSLRLNEKLF
TRBJ2-3 | TRBD2 | TRBV5-1 | ASSFGRGDSTDTQY
TRBJ1-1 | TRBD1 | TRBV5-1 | ASSYDRGSTEAF
TRBJ1-1 | . | TRBV19 | ASSFLWGLNTEAF
TRBJ2-4 | TRBD1 | TRBV14 | ASSHRVIGTGGEAKNIQY
TRBJ1-2 | . | TRBV2 | ASSPAKRGYT
TRBJ1-5 | . | TRBV6-6 | ASGLVGAYSNQPQH
TRBJ2-1 | . | TRBV5-4 | ASSLGQYDNEQF
TRBJ1-2 | . | TRBV28 | ASSLAGDYGYT
TRBJ1-6 | TRBD1 | TRBV5-1 | ASSLVTGEFNSPLH
TRBJ2-5 | . | TRBV5-1 | ASSLGQGLFKETQY
TRBJ1-1 | . | TRBV6-6 | ASSQLGGETEAF
TRBJ1-2 | . | TRBV11-2 | ASSLPLNYGYT
TRBJ2-5 | . | TRBV29-1 | SVDSKGVETQY
TRBJ2-7 | TRBD1 | TRBV11-2 | ASTFMMGQGYEQY
TRBJ2-7 | . | TRBV6-5 | ASSTSQAYYEQY
TRBJ2-7 | TRBD1 | TRBV5-1 | ASSLAPRTGLNEQY
TRBJ2-1 | TRBD2 | TRBV11-2 | ASSLSLAGGDNEQF
TRBJ1-1 | TRBD1 | TRBV6-5 | ASSYFGQDEAF
TRBJ2-5 | TRBD2 | TRBV9 | ASSPGLAMETQY
TRBJ1-2 | . | TRBV5-6 | ASSSGRGYGYT
TRBJ2-5 | . | TRBV7-2 | ASSFEDRQETQY
TRBJ2-1 | TRBD1 | TRBV5-1 | ASSFTGGNEQF
TRBJ2-5 | . | TRBV6-6 | ASSYLFERGWETQY
TRBJ2-5 | TRBD2 | TRBV18 | ASSPTPAGGAQETQY
TRBJ2-1 | . | TRBV7-9 | SSSSGHSNSYNEQF
TRBJ1-5 | TRBD1 | TRBV7-8 | ASSDRGFDQPQH
TRBJ1-3 | TRBD1 | TRBV11-2 | ASSLVRGQGFGNTIY
TRBJ2-1 | . | TRBV7-9 | ASSPRQGHEQF
TRBJ2-7 | . | TRBV5-5 | ASSLGPTGTYQVEQY
TRBJ2-5 | . | TRBV20-1 | SASDSQTQY
TRBJ1-1 | . | TRBV7-9 | ASSLRETEAF
TRBJ1-6 | . | TRBV11-2 | ASSGDTSVGSPLH
TRBJ2-5 | TRBD2 | TRBV29-1 | SVEDPLAGVETQY
TRBJ1-2 | . | TRBV9 | ASSSYGYT
TRBJ2-3 | . | TRBV7-6 | ASSPQGVDTQY
TRBJ1-1 | . | TRBV5-6 | ASSLAGGVGTEAF
TRBJ1-2 | . | TRBV29-1 | SVVGRKGLAYGYT
TRBJ2-7 | . | TRBV21-1 | AIPPSAGSSYEQY
TRBJ2-7 | . | TRBV28 | ASSLGWGHDSYEQY
TRBJ2-3 | TRBD2 | TRBV28 | ASSVGGGDTDTQY
TRBJ2-3 | . | TRBV10-1 | ASLRYCGAVQKAKDTQY
TRBJ1-1 | TRBD1 | TRBV10-3 | AISELPGTGSLGNTEAF
TRBJ2-1 | . | TRBV6-1 | ASRGAKPSGNEQF
TRBJ2-3 | . | TRBV6-5 | ATIEGPRTDTQY
TRBJ1-4 | TRBD1 | TRBV4-1 | ASSQPGQLGEKLF
TRBJ2-7 | . | TRBV13 | ASSLGRVYNEQY
TRBJ1-3 | . | TRBV4-1 | ASSQVPGMGNTIY
TRBJ2-3 | TRBD2 | TRBV11-3 | ASSLGTSASQDTQY
TRBJ2-7 | TRBD1 | TRBV9 | ASSPFIPGQGSYEQY
TRBJ2-7 | . | TRBV5-6 | ASSSGIGRFAYEQY
TRBJ2-5 | . | TRBV5-1 | ASSLRGMGQETQY
TRBJ2-1 | . | TRBV2 | ASTGDGHEQF
TRBJ2-3 | TRBD1 | TRBV5-6 | ASSYGGTVFGGDTQY
TRBJ1-4 | . | TRBV15 | ATRNGRANEKLF